This TCR beta chain derives from a study of T cell responses to AZD1222 COVID-19 vaccine. Regarding the study as a whole: Repertoire samples came only from after the peak T cell response. Unmutated variant regions reportedly attract nearly half of all spike-specific TCRs. Elevations in Spike-specific TCR breadth and depth followed administration of two AZD1222 doses.

Clones were read by immunoSEQ multiplex PCR, and TCRdb kept only the in-frame ones, dropping some. Counted here are roughly 190,000 clones, roughly nine tenths occurring once; the ten biggest clones make up approximately 1.6%. The CDR3 runs to 12 residues. V shed 2 bases, J shed 6 bases, and the junction held 1 base outside the gene matches. Per the germline V gene, CDR1 is GTSNPN and CDR2 is SVGIG (reference sequence). Second doses at about 4 or about 12 weeks were pooled. In the case of this clone: Its antigen is as yet unknown.

This receptor was obtained from an adult who received the AZD1222 COVID-19 vaccine. The chain carries TRBV30 and TRBJ2-1, with 7 bases matching TRBD2. Sequenced here: peripheral blood, sampled 28 days after the second AZD1222 dose. CDR3 region: CAWSPSGNEQFF. As DNA, the CDR3 is TGTGCCTGGAGTCCTAGCGGCAATGAGCAGTTCTTC.